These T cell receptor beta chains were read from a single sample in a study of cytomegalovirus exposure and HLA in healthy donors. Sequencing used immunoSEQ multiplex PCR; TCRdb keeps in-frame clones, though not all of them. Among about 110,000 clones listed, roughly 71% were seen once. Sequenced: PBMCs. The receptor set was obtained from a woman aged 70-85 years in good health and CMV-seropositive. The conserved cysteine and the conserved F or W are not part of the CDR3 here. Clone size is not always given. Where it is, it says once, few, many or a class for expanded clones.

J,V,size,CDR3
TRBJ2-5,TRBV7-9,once,ASSLNIGTEKETQY
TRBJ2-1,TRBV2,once,ASNGGGSSYNEQF
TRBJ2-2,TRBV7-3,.,ASSPLAGGSGELF
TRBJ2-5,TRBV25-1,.,ASSPAGGQETQY
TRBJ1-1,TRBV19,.,ASSPAPGTEAF
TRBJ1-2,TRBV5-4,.,ASQSGLPGGYT
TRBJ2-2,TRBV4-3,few,ASSHAGTQNTGELF
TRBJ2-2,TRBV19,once,ASKGTGFTGELF
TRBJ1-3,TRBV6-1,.,ASSENMGTGNTIY
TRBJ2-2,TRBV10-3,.,AISDQGGTGELF
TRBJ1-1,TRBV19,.,ASSTRSPGRTEAF
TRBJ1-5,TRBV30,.,AWSTQVNQPQH
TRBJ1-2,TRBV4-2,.,ASSQDLASGTGAGYT
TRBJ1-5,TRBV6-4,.,ASSADGVGTQH
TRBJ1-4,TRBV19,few,ASSPQGSTNEKLF
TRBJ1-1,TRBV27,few,AAYRSGSEAF
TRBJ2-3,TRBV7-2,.,ASSLAGGHY
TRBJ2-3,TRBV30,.,AWSVIGGVTDTQY
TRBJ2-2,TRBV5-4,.,ASSSYTGELF
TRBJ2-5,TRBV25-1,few,ASSDPYQETQY
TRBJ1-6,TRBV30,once,ALNRAIYNSPLH
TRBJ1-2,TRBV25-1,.,ASMREPYGYT